The 14 T cell receptor beta chains below were found in one sample sequenced in a study of molecular identifiers for immune sequencing clone quantification. One entry per CDR3 protein results from TCRdb running MiXCR on the PCR reads. The sample yields 97,000 or so distinct CDR3 sequences, around 37% seen once. The sequenced sample consisted of naive CD8+ T cells from blood, with Jurkat cell RNA spiked in. The subset denotes: FACS-sorted CD8+CD4-CCR7+CD45RA+ naive T cells. The receptors here all came from a human donor in good health. Some libraries in this study had Jurkat cell RNA spiked in.

The rearrangement uses TRBV9 and TRBJ1-2, with D perhaps matching TRBD1 (6 bases). This CDR3 has 16 residues. Germline assignment: CDR1 SGDLS and CDR2 YYNGEE. The ends were cut back, 4 bases at V and 4 bases at J, with 20 bases in the middle. CDR3 nucleotide sequence: TGTGCCAGCAGCCTAAGGACAGACCAACCTACCTATGGCTACACCTTC. It encodes CASSLRTDQPTYGYTF. Variable domain in full (rest from reference TRBV9 and TRBJ1-2): DSGVTQTPKHLITATGQRVTLRCSPRSGDLSVYWYQQSLDQGLQFLIQYYNGEERAKGNILERFSAQQFPDLHSELNLSSLELGDSALYFCASSLRTDQPTYGYTFGSGTRLTVV.

This chain joins TRBV12-3 or TRBV12-4 and TRBJ2-7; weak D call: TRBD2 (5 bases). The V gene lost 2 bases and the J gene lost 6 bases, with 8 bases spanning the gap. CDR3 size: 12 residues. CDR3 amino acids: CASSLRLAEQYF. The DNA of the CDR3 is TGTGCCAGCAGTTTAAGGCTAGCCGAGCAGTACTTC.

This clonotype occurred a few times. The chain uses TRBV10-3 and TRBJ2-7; TRBD1 agrees at 8 bases. This CDR3 spans 12 amino acids. V lost 10 bases and J lost 5; bases outside the gene matches: 7. CDR1 and CDR2 from the germline V gene are ENHRY and SYGVKD. CDR3 in DNA: TGTGCCACCAGGACAGGGCGCAACGAGCAGTACTTC. This gives the protein CATRTGRNEQYF.

The rearrangement links TRBV9 to TRBJ2-3; D not certain. CDR3 length: 14 amino acids. Trimming removed 3 bases from V and 4 bases from J, with 12 bases in between. The V gene's germline CDR1 is SGDLS and CDR2 YYNGEE. In DNA form, the CDR3 reads TGTGCCAGCAGCGGGACCCTTGGGGCAGATACGCAGTATTTT. Translating gives CASSGTLGADTQYF.

The V gene is TRBV20-1, the J gene TRBJ2-7; 7 positions agree with TRBD2. The CDR3 totals 14 residues. Germline values: CDR1 DFQATT, CDR2 SNEGSKA (reference sequence). J gave up 2 bases and V 2 bases, and 6 bases lay outside the gene matches. CDR3 in DNA: TGCAGTGCTAGAAGAGCTAGCGGAACCTACGAGCAGTACTTC. It yields the protein CSARRASGTYEQYF.

The gene calls are TRBV27 and TRBJ2-1, with 13 bases lining up with TRBD2. The CDR3 is 15 amino acids. The trim removed 4 bases at V and 4 bases at J, leaving 1 base unmatched. Germline V gives CDR1 MNHEY, CDR2 SMNVEV (reference sequence). For the CDR3, the DNA is TGTGCCAGCAGTTCGGGACTAGCGGGGTACAATGAGCAGTTCTTC. Protein: CASSSGLAGYNEQFF.

In the case of this clonotype: A clone one base away is much larger, so this may be a read error. The chain links TRBV2 to TRBJ1-2; 7 bases map to TRBD1. The CDR3 runs to 13 residues. The ends lost 9 bases at V and 5 bases at J; junction bases unmatched: 9. The germline CDR1 and CDR2 sequences are SNHLY and FYNNEI. CDR3 sequence: CASFGTDLYGYTF. Here the CDR3 DNA reads TGTGCCAGTTTCGGGACAGATTTATATGGCTACACCTTC.

The sample holds a few counts of this clonotype. The rearrangement uses TRBV15 and TRBJ2-6; D ambiguous. The CDR3 contains 14 residues. Trimming removed 6 bases at V and 1 base at J, with 7 bases between. Germline V gene sequence: CDR1 LNHNV, CDR2 YYDKDF (reference sequence). The CDR3 is CATSLDSGANVLTF. CDR3 coding DNA: TGTGCCACCAGTCTTGATTCTGGGGCCAACGTCCTGACTTTC.

The V and J genes are TRBV4-3 and TRBJ2-1, with TRBD2 matching 12 bases. This CDR3 has 16 amino acids. Per the germline V gene, CDR1 is LGHNA and CDR2 is YSLEER. V lost 2 bases to trimming and J lost 5 bases; unmatched junction nucleotides: 4. The CDR3 DNA sequence: TGCGCCAGCAGCCAACTAGCGGGAGGGGGTGACAATGAGCAGTTCTTC. Encoded protein: CASSQLAGGGDNEQFF.

In its sample, this clonotype was seen a few times. The chain combines TRBV7-6 with TRBJ2-3, with 10 bases that match TRBD1. V shed 0 bases, J shed 4 bases, and the junction held 4 bases outside the gene matches. The CDR3 runs to 16 residues. CDR1 and CDR2 (germline): SGHVS, FNYEAQ. The chain's CDR3 is CASSLAGTGAPDTQYF. The CDR3 DNA is TGTGCCAGCAGCTTAGCAGGGACAGGGGCCCCAGATACGCAGTATTTT.

The CDR3 region is CASSLENTGFGFTEAFF. The DNA for the CDR3 is TGTGCCAGCAGCTTGGAAAACACAGGGTTCGGGTTCACTGAAGCTTTCTTT. The chain carries TRBV5-6 and TRBJ1-1; weak D call: TRBD1 (6 bases). This CDR3 comprises 17 residues. Germline V gene lookup returns CDR1 SGHDT and CDR2 YYEEEE. Trimming left V 0 bases short and J 4 bases short, with 19 bases between.

The CDR3 DNA reads as TGTGCCAGCAGCGCCATTGACAGGGGGGCCAAAAACATTCAGTACTTC. Protein sequence: CASSAIDRGAKNIQYF. V is TRBV9 and J is TRBJ2-4, with 9 bases fitting TRBD1. Per the germline V gene, CDR1 is SGDLS and CDR2 is YYNGEE. Trimming cost V 3 bases and J 1 base; bases outside gene matches: 5. CDR3 size: 16 residues.

Details on this clonotype: A clone one base away is much larger, so this may be a read error. This chain uses TRBV10-3 with TRBJ2-7; no definite D call. This CDR3 contains 12 residues. Per germline, CDR1 ENHRY and CDR2 SYGVKD. Trimming removed 10 bases from V and 3 bases from J, with 13 bases in between. The CDR3 protein is CATSLGGYEQYF. Here the CDR3 DNA reads TGTGCCACGAGCCTGGGCGGCTACGAGCAGTACTTC.

J is TRBJ2-1 and V is TRBV4-3; 9 nucleotides align to TRBD2. The J segment lost 8 bases and the V segment lost 1 base, leaving 9 bases of the junction unmatched. There are 16 residues in the CDR3. Germline V CDR1 and CDR2: LGHNA, YSLEER. CDR3 coding DNA: TGCGCCAGCAGCCAAGTATTGGTAGCGGGAGAGGATGAGCAGTTCTTC. This sequence encodes CASSQVLVAGEDEQFF.